The TCR beta chain described here comes from a study of cytomegalovirus exposure and HLA in healthy donors. Study context: Membership in the Caucasian-associated ancestry cluster was found for approximately 85% of around 380 genotyped donors. Findings and limits, study-wide: HLA-A and HLA-B allele assignments for most subjects were reportedly predicted accurately using TCR beta sequences.

As for this clone: Its target is not known.

A multiplex PCR was run with 60 Vbeta primers and 13 Jbeta primers. The method was immunoSEQ multiplex PCR; TCRdb's version includes in-frame clones alone and lacks a portion of them. Of approximately 150,000 clones in the sample, more than 60% were seen once. The sequence was collected from an older woman in good health and CMV-seronegative. Sequencing was done on a sample of PBMCs.

The CDR3 DNA reads TGCGCCAGCAGCACGGGGACAGGCGGCACTGAAGCTTTCTTT. Translation: CASSTGTGGTEAFF. The chain carries TRBV5-1 and TRBJ1-1; TRBD1 matches 8 bases. The V gene's germline CDR1 is SGHRS and CDR2 YFSETQ. The CDR3 length is 14 residues. V shed 4 bases and J 4 bases; nucleotides not matched to a gene: 6.